A single TCR beta chain is shown here with its context. What it binds is unknown. The sample comes from a study of blood T cells in healthy people across ages. Study conclusions and caveats: With naive T cell percentage, TCR beta diversity showed a strong correlation.

The germline CDR1 and CDR2 sequences are SGHRS and YFSETQ. The CDR3 is made up of 18 amino acids. Unmatched junction bases numbered 6, after V lost 0 bases and J lost 1 base. The use of a sample-barcoded 5' primer and a J-beta primer mix characterized a second PCR of about 6 to 12 cycles. TCRdb re-analysed the 5' RACE reads in MiXCR, keeping a single row per CDR3 protein. Among 550,000 to 650,000 distinct CDR3 sequences listed, around a quarter were seen once. Sample donors were healthy Caucasian individuals that came from Russia, aged 6 to 90. Samples each yielded at least 5 micrograms of total RNA. Another study also made use of these data, one on T cells of mothers and their children. That paper notes: Material was donated by three healthy Caucasian mothers and their six children.

The rearrangement links TRBV5-1 to TRBJ2-6, with 8 bases that match TRBD1. Sequencing was carried out using blood. This clonotype was obtained from a boy under 10 years old in good health. The CDR3 region has the DNA TGCGCCAGCAGCTTGGCTGGACAGGGTGGGTCTGGGGCCAACGTCCTGACTTTC. Translating it yields CASSLAGQGGSGANVLTF.